Each of the 19 T cell receptor beta chains below was sequenced from the same sample in a study of Ad26.COV2.S vaccination and SARS-CoV-2 variants. The table came from immunoSEQ multiplex PCR; TCRdb's copy has only in-frame clones and leaves some out. The repertoire has some 250,000 clones, around 89% of them found once; the top ten carry over 8.5%. The sample's treatment: about 20 received Ad26.COV2.S at low or high dose, single or two shots; about 5 received placebo; per-sample allocation not given. The samples date from day 63 after the first vaccine or placebo injection. Source: peripheral blood, taken in a trial of Ad26.COV2.S vaccine versus placebo. The receptors derive from a person between 18 and 65 years old who received the Ad26.COV2.S COVID-19 vaccine or a placebo.

The chain joins TRBV7-8 to TRBJ2-5; D remains ambiguous. Trimming cost V 3 bases and J 1 base, with 12 bases left between them. CDR1 is SGHVS, CDR2 FQNEAQ, per germline. The CDR3 has 15 amino acids. The DNA for the CDR3 is TGTGCCAGCAGCTTTCCCTTCCAGTCCCAAGAGACCCAGTACTTC. It codes for CASSFPFQSQETQYF.

This chain links TRBV27 with TRBJ2-2, with 11 bases matching TRBD1. The CDR3 runs to 15 residues. The ends lost 3 bases at V and 8 bases at J; junction bases unmatched: 5. The V gene's germline CDR1 is MNHEY and CDR2 SMNVEV (reference sequence). In DNA form, the CDR3 reads TGTGCCAGCAGTTTCCAGGACAGGGGGCGTGGGGAGCTGTTTTTT. Translating it yields CASSFQDRGRGELFF.

The chain employs TRBV15 and TRBJ2-2; weak D call: TRBD2 (5 bases). Germline assignment: CDR1 LNHNV and CDR2 YYDKDF (reference sequence). The V end lost 5 bases, the J end lost 7 bases, and 17 bases lay between the germline ends. This CDR3 spans 15 amino acids. Here the CDR3 DNA reads TGTGCCACCAGCTTCCCGAGGAGGTCTGGCGGGGAGCTGTTTTTT. This translates into CATSFPRRSGGELFF.

The chain combines TRBV9 with TRBJ2-1; D gene uncertain. This CDR3 spans 13 amino acids. Germline values: CDR1 SGDLS, CDR2 YYNGEE. V was clipped by 4 bases and J by 2 bases, with 7 bases between them. The CDR3 is CASSPFTYNEQFF. The DNA for the CDR3 is TGTGCCAGCAGCCCTTTTACCTACAATGAGCAGTTCTTC.

In this sample, this clone turned up once. This sequence joins TRBV6-2 or TRBV6-3 and TRBJ2-3; 9 bases fit TRBD1. CDR3 length: 15 amino acids. In germline, CDR1 is MNHEY, CDR2 SVGEGT. J lost 3 bases, V lost 6 bases, and 7 bases had no gene match. CDR3 protein: CASSTGTGRTDTQYF. CDR3 bases: TGTGCCAGCAGCACTGGGACAGGGAGGACAGATACGCAGTATTTT.

The chain combines TRBV5-1 with TRBJ2-7; the D gene could be TRBD1 or TRBD2 (6 bases each). Germline CDR1 reads SGHRS; CDR2 reads YFSETQ. This CDR3 is 18 amino acids long. V was cut by 4 bases and J by 1 base, with 24 bases left in between. The CDR3 loop is CASSPGYRAGFESYEQYF. The CDR3 nucleotides read TGCGCCAGCAGCCCGGGGTACAGGGCGGGGTTCGAATCCTACGAGCAGTACTTC.

The chain has TRBV7-2 and TRBJ1-3; possible D gene TRBD1, 6 bases. Germline V CDR1 and CDR2: SGHTA, FQGNSA. V dropped 8 bases and J dropped 1 base, with 12 bases sitting between them. The CDR3 consists of 14 residues. The CDR3 nucleotides read TGTGCCAGCCTAATAGGGGGGTCTGGAAACACCATATATTTT. It specifies CASLIGGSGNTIYF. Together with reference TRBV7-2 and TRBJ1-3, the CDR3 gives the full variable domain: GAGVSQSPSNKVTEKGKDVELRCDPISGHTALYWYRQSLGQGLEFLIYFQGNSAPDKSGLPSDRFSAERTGGSVSTLTIQRTQQEDSAVYLCASLIGGSGNTIYFGEGSWLTVV.

The chain uses TRBV28 and TRBJ2-1, with 8 bases aligning to TRBD2. This CDR3 contains 12 residues. J was trimmed by 8 bases and V by 6 bases; bases with no gene match: 3. CDR1 is MDHEN and CDR2 is SYDVKM in the germline V gene. CDR3 sequence (DNA): TGTGCCAGCAGCCGCGGGAGGTATGAGCAGTTCTTC. Amino acids: CASSRGRYEQFF.

This chain connects TRBV7-2 to TRBJ1-5; D might be TRBD1 (6 bases). The CDR3 runs 16 residues. The germline V gene has CDR1 SGHTA and CDR2 FQGNSA. Between the trimmed V and J ends, which lost 3 bases and 5 bases, there was a span of 17 bases. The chain's CDR3 is CASSFTGTLGYQPQHF. CDR3 nucleotide sequence: TGTGCCAGCAGCTTCACAGGGACCTTAGGTTATCAGCCCCAGCATTTT.

V is TRBV7-9 and J is TRBJ1-2; D is uncertain. V dropped 3 bases and J dropped 0 bases, with 8 bases sitting between them. Germline CDR1 SEHNR, CDR2 FQNEAQ (reference sequence). This CDR3 spans 14 amino acids. DNA of the CDR3: TGTGCCAGCAGCTTCGGGTTAGCTAACTATGGCTACACCTTC. Its protein is CASSFGLANYGYTF.

This clone has a single count. The rearrangement links TRBV4-3 to TRBJ2-1; D is perhaps TRBD1 (6 bases). CDR3 size: 14 residues. Looked up from germline, CDR1 is LGHNA and CDR2 is YSLEER. V gave up 1 base and J gave up 9 bases, with 13 bases separating them. CDR3: CASSQGRGLGEQFF. In DNA form, the CDR3 reads TGCGCCAGCAGCCAAGGCAGGGGTCTGGGTGAGCAGTTCTTC.

The V gene is TRBV19, the J gene TRBJ1-1; D not resolved. The germline gives CDR1 LNHDA, CDR2 SQIVND (reference sequence). CDR3 size: 14 residues. Trimming stripped 5 bases from V and 1 base from J, with 11 bases between. The CDR3 loop is CASSLTRGNTEAFF. CDR3 bases: TGTGCCAGTAGTCTTACCCGAGGGAACACTGAAGCTTTCTTT.

J is TRBJ1-2 and V is TRBV6-6; D gene ambiguous. The germline V gene has CDR1 MNHNY and CDR2 SVGAGI (reference sequence). With 2 bases removed from V and 4 bases from J, the gap between germline ends came to 8 bases. The CDR3 length is 13 residues. CDR3 nucleotide sequence: TGTGCCAGCAGTTACGGGCAGAGCTATGGCTACACCTTC. The encoded protein is CASSYGQSYGYTF.

V usage is TRBV7-2 and J usage is TRBJ2-5; 7 nucleotides agree with TRBD1. CDR1 and CDR2 from the germline V gene are SGHTA and FQGNSA. This CDR3 is 14 amino acids long. Trimming cost V 4 bases and J 2 bases; bases outside gene matches: 4. For the CDR3, the DNA is TGTGCCAGCAGCTCTAGGGGGCCACAAGAGACCCAGTACTTC. Protein product: CASSSRGPQETQYF.

The rearrangement joins TRBV7-8 to TRBJ2-7; 7 positions match TRBD2. CDR3 length: 16 residues. With V trimmed by 2 bases and J by 3 bases, 10 bases remained unmatched. The germline V gene has CDR1 SGHVS and CDR2 FQNEAQ. CDR3 bases: TGTGCCAGCAGCTTAATTCAGGCTAGCGGCTTCTACGAGCAGTACTTC. Encoded protein: CASSLIQASGFYEQYF. The full variable domain, completed using reference TRBV7-8 and TRBJ2-7, is GAGVSQSPRYKVAKRGQDVALRCDPISGHVSLFWYQQALGQGPEFLTYFQNEAQLDKSGLPSDRFFAERPEGSVSTLKIQRTQQEDSAVYLCASSLIQASGFYEQYFGPGTRLTVT.

The chain combines TRBV28 with TRBJ1-5; D is uncertain. Trimming shortened V by 6 bases and J by 3 bases, and 21 bases separated the two germline ends. This CDR3 has 17 residues. Germline CDR1 MDHEN, CDR2 SYDVKM. The CDR3, as DNA: TGTGCCAGCAGCGTCCAGACGAATCTTCCTTCCAATCAGCCCCAGCATTTT. Its protein product is CASSVQTNLPSNQPQHF.

The chain joins TRBV19 to TRBJ2-5; D perhaps matches TRBD2 (7 bases). V shed 1 base and J shed 5 bases, with 14 bases lying between them. Germline loops: CDR1 LNHDA, CDR2 SQIVND (reference sequence). This CDR3 is built from 15 residues. CDR3 in DNA: TGTGCCAGTAGTATAGGTGGCAGGGGAGGGGAGACCCAGTACTTC. Translating gives CASSIGGRGGETQYF.

This clone appeared a single time. The chain links TRBV6-5 to TRBJ1-5; D gene uncertain. Trimming took 4 bases from V and 4 from J, leaving 11 bases between them. The CDR3 covers 14 residues. Germline V lookup: CDR1 MNHEY, CDR2 SVGAGI. The CDR3 spells CASSLSQGNQPQHF. The CDR3, as DNA: TGTGCCAGCAGTTTATCCCAAGGGAATCAGCCCCAGCATTTT.

This clone has only one observation. V and J are TRBV7-8 and TRBJ2-3, with 10 bases aligning to TRBD2. Germline CDR1 SGHVS, CDR2 FQNEAQ. The junction had 4 bases not matched to a gene; V was cut back by 1 base and J by 3 bases. This CDR3 contains 16 residues. DNA for the CDR3: TGTGCCAGCAGCTTAGTAGCGGGAGGAGGGACAGATACGCAGTATTTT. Residues: CASSLVAGGGTDTQYF.